A selection of T cell receptor beta chains follows, all from one sample in a study of regulatory T cells in long-lasting Graves disease. TCRdb analysed the multiplex PCR reads with MiXCR anew, one entry per CDR3 protein. The table has around 450,000 distinct CDR3 sequences, 20% to 25% seen once. The starting material was peripheral blood mononuclear cells (PBMCs), obtained when the disease was refractory, from a patient treated with antithyroid drugs. The receptors were gathered from a female donor with Graves disease. CDR3s include the opening cysteine and the closing phenylalanine or tryptophan. Fields, in order: D gene, J gene, clone size, V gene, CDR3 DNA, CDR3 protein. D genes are given only for firm matches. For some rows the clone size is stated as once, few or many, or as a class when expanded; others skip it.

TRBD2,TRBJ2-2,NA,TRBV6-1,TGTGCCAGCAGAGAGCGGGGGACGAACACCGGGGAGCTGTTTTTT,CASRERGTNTGELFF
NA,TRBJ2-5,NA,TRBV6-2/TRBV6-3,TGTGCCAGCAGTTCACCCTGGGATCAAAGCGGGGAGACCCAGTACTTC,CASSSPWDQSGETQYF
TRBD2,TRBJ2-7,NA,TRBV7-2,TGTGCCAGCAGCGCCCTAGCGGGCAAATCCTACGAGCAGTACTTC,CASSALAGKSYEQYF
NA,TRBJ2-7,NA,TRBV29-1,TGCAGCGTCGGGAGACAGGGAGCCTCCTACGAGCAGTACTTC,CSVGRQGASYEQYF
TRBD2,TRBJ2-7,many,TRBV28,TGTGCCAGCAGGCCGGCCGGGACTAGGGCCTACGAGCAGTACTTC,CASRPAGTRAYEQYF
NA,TRBJ2-7,many,TRBV12-3/TRBV12-4,TGTGCCAGCAGTTTTGGGGGTCCGGAGCAGTACTTC,CASSFGGPEQYF
NA,TRBJ1-5,few,TRBV19,TGTGCCAGTAGTAGCCACTTACGAAGGAATCAGCCCCAGCATTTT,CASSSHLRRNQPQHF
NA,TRBJ1-5,NA,TRBV7-2,TGTGCCAGCAGCCCCAGGGGTGTATCGGGGCTCAATCAGCCCCAGCATTTT,CASSPRGVSGLNQPQHF
NA,TRBJ2-5,NA,TRBV7-2,TGTGCCAGCAGCTTGGACCTCTATATGGAGACCCAGTACTTC,CASSLDLYMETQYF
NA,TRBJ2-7,many,TRBV12-3/TRBV12-4,TGTGCCAGCAGTTTAGGTGGGGGGCCCTACGAGCAGTACTTC,CASSLGGGPYEQYF
NA,TRBJ2-2,NA,TRBV7-2,TGTGCCAGCAGCTTAGTTGTGAACATCGGGGAGCTGTTTTTT,CASSLVVNIGELFF
TRBD1,TRBJ1-5,many,TRBV12-3/TRBV12-4,TGTGCCACCGCGACAGGGTCCGAACAGCCCCAGCATTTT,CATATGSEQPQHF
NA,TRBJ2-5,many,TRBV6-1,TGTGCCAGCATAGAAGGGGCGGGTGAGACCCAGTACTTC,CASIEGAGETQYF
NA,TRBJ2-5,few,TRBV3-1,TGTGCCAGCAGCGACACTCCCCCTGAGCCCCAGTACTTC,CASSDTPPEPQYF
NA,TRBJ2-7,few,TRBV30,TGTGCCTTATCTAAACTGTCTGGGGGGTTCTACGAGCAGTACTTC,CALSKLSGGFYEQYF
NA,TRBJ1-4,NA,TRBV19,TGTGCCAGTAGGTGGACAGCGGTGGACGAAAAACTGTTTTTT,CASRWTAVDEKLFF
TRBD1,TRBJ1-1,few,TRBV6-1,TGTGCCAGCAGTCAAAGACAGGGGGCGCGAGGTCTCGCTGAAGCTTTCTTT,CASSQRQGARGLAEAFF
TRBD1,TRBJ1-2,NA,TRBV9,TGTGCCAGCAGCGTAGATGAGGGGGCTCGCGGCTACACCTTC,CASSVDEGARGYTF
NA,TRBJ2-6,few,TRBV12-5,TGTGCTAGTGCCAGAACAGGGGCCAACGTCCTGACTTTC,CASARTGANVLTF
TRBD1,TRBJ2-2,NA,TRBV20-1,TGCAGTGCTAGGGGACAGGAGAACACCGGGGAGCTGTTTTTT,CSARGQENTGELFF
TRBD2,TRBJ2-7,many,TRBV10-3,TGTGCCACGGGGACTAGCGGAAGCTCCTACGAGCAGTACTTC,CATGTSGSSYEQYF
NA,TRBJ1-6,few,TRBV19,TGTGCCAGTAGCTCGAATAAATCACCCCTCCACTTT,CASSSNKSPLHF
NA,TRBJ1-2,few,TRBV10-3,TGTGCCATCAGTGAGAGGGTTGGCTATGGCTACACCTTC,CAISERVGYGYTF
NA,TRBJ1-2,NA,TRBV12-3/TRBV12-4,TGTGCCAGCAGTTCCGTGGGGGGGCGATCCTTTAACTATGGCTACACCTTC,CASSSVGGRSFNYGYTF
TRBD2,TRBJ2-2,few,TRBV28,TGTGCCAGCCTATTTACGGGCGGGAGGTACACCGGGGAGCTGTTTTTT,CASLFTGGRYTGELFF
TRBD1,TRBJ1-2,NA,TRBV10-3,TGTGCCAGCTCCGGGACAGGGAACGGCTACACCTTC,CASSGTGNGYTF
TRBD1,TRBJ1-6,few,TRBV19,TGTGCCAGTAGTATAGTAGGGACAGGCGCTGGATCACCCCTCCACTTT,CASSIVGTGAGSPLHF
NA,TRBJ2-1,few,TRBV6-1,TGTGCCAGCAGTGAAGCGGGGGGCTGGGTAAATGAGCAGTTCTTC,CASSEAGGWVNEQFF
NA,TRBJ1-2,NA,TRBV28,TGTGCCAGCACCTTAGGGACGGCTACAAGAGGTGGCTACACCTTC,CASTLGTATRGGYTF
NA,TRBJ1-1,many,TRBV11-1,TGTGCCAGCAGCCCAGGGACCCATGAAGCTTTCTTT,CASSPGTHEAFF
NA,TRBJ2-5,few,TRBV7-9,TGTGCCAGCAGCCTACCCCCCGGGCCTTCCAAGGGAGAGACCCAGTACTTC,CASSLPPGPSKGETQYF
NA,TRBJ1-1,many,TRBV28,TGTGCCAGCACTCCACCACCAGGGGTCGAGGATGAAGCTTTCTTT,CASTPPPGVEDEAFF
NA,TRBJ2-7,many,TRBV7-2,TGTGCCAGCAGCTTAGGGCAGGGTTCGGTATACGAGCAGTACTTC,CASSLGQGSVYEQYF
NA,TRBJ1-6,many,TRBV27,TGTGCCAGCAGTTTCAGGGGCAGAGTCTCCTATAATTCACCCCTCCACTTT,CASSFRGRVSYNSPLHF
NA,TRBJ1-2,few,TRBV3-1,TGTGCCAGCAGCCCCACGGAACAGGGACGCGAAGGCCACACCTTC,CASSPTEQGREGHTF
TRBD2,TRBJ2-1,NA,TRBV25-1,TGTGCCAGCAGTCCTAGCGGGGGGGCCGACAATGAGCAGTTCTTC,CASSPSGGADNEQFF
NA,TRBJ2-7,NA,TRBV6-1,TGTGCCAGCAGCAACAGGGGGGGAATCTCCTACGAGCAGTACTTC,CASSNRGGISYEQYF
TRBD1,TRBJ2-3,NA,TRBV10-3,TGTGCCATCAGTGAGCCCGGACAGGGATACACAGATACGCAGTATTTT,CAISEPGQGYTDTQYF
TRBD2,TRBJ2-2,NA,TRBV6-2/TRBV6-3,TGTGCCAGCAGTTACTCTGCGGGAGGACACGGGGAGCTGTTTTTT,CASSYSAGGHGELFF
NA,TRBJ2-7,NA,TRBV7-2,TGTGCCAGCAGCCCTGGGGGCTCCTACGGGCAGTACTTC,CASSPGGSYGQYF
NA,TRBJ2-7,many,TRBV28,TGTGCCAGCAGTTTGGGGGGAAGGAGACGGGGCTACGAGCAGTACTTC,CASSLGGRRRGYEQYF
TRBD1,TRBJ1-2,NA,TRBV5-1,TGCGCCAGCAGCCGTCGGGGGGACAGGGTCCACTATGGCTACACCTTC,CASSRRGDRVHYGYTF
NA,TRBJ2-5,many,TRBV27,TGTGCCAGCAGTTTATATCGGGGCCAAGAGACCCAGTACTTC,CASSLYRGQETQYF
NA,TRBJ1-5,many,TRBV28,TGTGCCAGCGGCTACTTGGGCAGCGGGCGTCGGCCCCAGCATTTT,CASGYLGSGRRPQHF
NA,TRBJ1-4,few,TRBV9,TGTGCCAGCAGCAACGTTCCCGGGACAACTAATGAAAAACTGTTTTTT,CASSNVPGTTNEKLFF
NA,TRBJ1-2,many,TRBV2,TGTGCCAGCAGCACGACCCGAACAGGAGTTAACAGCTACACCTTC,CASSTTRTGVNSYTF
TRBD2,TRBJ2-7,few,TRBV7-2,TGTGCCAGCAGCTTAGCCCGACTAGCGGGAGGGTCCCTCTACGAGCAGTACTTC,CASSLARLAGGSLYEQYF
NA,TRBJ2-2,NA,TRBV20-1,TGCAGTGCTAGTTGGGCAGGCCTGAACACCGGGGAGCTGTTTTTT,CSASWAGLNTGELFF
NA,TRBJ1-3,few,TRBV7-6,TGTGCCAGCAGCCAGGACTATTACTCTGGAAACACCATATATTTT,CASSQDYYSGNTIYF
NA,TRBJ1-4,NA,TRBV4-3,TGCGCCAGCAGCCTTTTGGGGAGGGCTGAGGAAAAACTGTTTTTT,CASSLLGRAEEKLFF
TRBD1,TRBJ2-7,NA,TRBV19,TGTGCCAGTAGTTTCAGGGGACAGCCGCTCTACGAGCAGTACTTC,CASSFRGQPLYEQYF
TRBD1,TRBJ1-1,many,TRBV28,TGTGCCAGCAGGTCTCAACCGGGACAGGGGGTTCCCACTGAAGCTTTCTTT,CASRSQPGQGVPTEAFF
NA,TRBJ1-1,NA,TRBV19,TGTGCCAGTAGCCTCCCCCCGGGGAGACTCTATGGGTACACTGAAGCTTTCTTT,CASSLPPGRLYGYTEAFF
NA,TRBJ2-7,few,TRBV15,TGTGCCACCAGCAGAGCCGGCCACCACCAATCCTACGAGCAGTACTTC,CATSRAGHHQSYEQYF
TRBD1,TRBJ1-1,many,TRBV6-2/TRBV6-3,TGTGCCAGCAGCACCGACAGGGAGAACACTGAAGCTTTCTTT,CASSTDRENTEAFF
TRBD2,TRBJ2-5,few,TRBV7-9,TGTGCCAGCAGCTCGCTTGCGGGGGTGATGGAGACCCAGTACTTC,CASSSLAGVMETQYF
NA,TRBJ1-5,NA,TRBV27,TGTGCCAGCAGTTTGTCGGGACTTTGGAATCAGCCCCAGCATTTT,CASSLSGLWNQPQHF
NA,TRBJ2-4,many,TRBV6-1,TGTGCCAGCAGTGACATCAACTGGATGGTGTCTCAGTACTTC,CASSDINWMVSQYF
TRBD2,TRBJ2-5,NA,TRBV5-1,TGCGCCAGCAGCTCCGGACTAGCGGGGTTTATGGGGCAAGAGACCCAGTACTTC,CASSSGLAGFMGQETQYF